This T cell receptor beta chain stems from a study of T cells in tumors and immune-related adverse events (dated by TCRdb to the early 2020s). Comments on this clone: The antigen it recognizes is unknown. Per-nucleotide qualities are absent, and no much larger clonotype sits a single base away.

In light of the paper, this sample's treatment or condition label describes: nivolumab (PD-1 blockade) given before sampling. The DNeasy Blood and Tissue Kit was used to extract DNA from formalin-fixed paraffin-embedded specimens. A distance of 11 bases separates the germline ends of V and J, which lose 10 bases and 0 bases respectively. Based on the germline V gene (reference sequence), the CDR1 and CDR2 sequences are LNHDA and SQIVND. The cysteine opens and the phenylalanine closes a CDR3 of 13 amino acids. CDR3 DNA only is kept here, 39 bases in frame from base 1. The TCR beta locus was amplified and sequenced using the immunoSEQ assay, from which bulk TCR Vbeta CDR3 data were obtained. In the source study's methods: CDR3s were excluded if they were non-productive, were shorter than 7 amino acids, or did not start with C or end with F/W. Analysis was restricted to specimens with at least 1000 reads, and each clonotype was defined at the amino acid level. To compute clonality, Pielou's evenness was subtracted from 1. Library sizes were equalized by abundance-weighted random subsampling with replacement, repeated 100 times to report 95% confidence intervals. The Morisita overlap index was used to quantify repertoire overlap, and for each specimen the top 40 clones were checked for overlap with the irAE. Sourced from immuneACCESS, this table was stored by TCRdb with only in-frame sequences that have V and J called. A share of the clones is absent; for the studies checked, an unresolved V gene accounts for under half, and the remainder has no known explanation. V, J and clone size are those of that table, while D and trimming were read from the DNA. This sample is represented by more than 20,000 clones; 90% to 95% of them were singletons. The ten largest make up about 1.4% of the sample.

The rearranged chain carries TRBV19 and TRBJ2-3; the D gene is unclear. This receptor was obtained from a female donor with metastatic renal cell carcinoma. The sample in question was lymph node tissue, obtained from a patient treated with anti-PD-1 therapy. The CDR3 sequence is CATGVGSTDTQYF. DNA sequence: TGTGCCACTGGGGTGGGTAGCACAGATACGCAGTATTTT. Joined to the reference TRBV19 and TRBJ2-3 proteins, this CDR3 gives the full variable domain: DGGITQSPKYLFRKEGQNVTLSCEQNLNHDAMYWYRQDPGQGLRLIYYSQIVNDFQKGDIAEGYSVSREKKESFPLTVTSAQKNPTAFYLCATGVGSTDTQYFGPGTRLTVL.